The 26 T cell receptor beta chains listed next were all sequenced from one sample in a study of T-cell memory formation after mild COVID-19 (dated by TCRdb to about 2021). To prepare the library, 5' RACE was applied. The reads were generated on an Illumina NovaSeq 6000. Starting from the raw public reads, TCRdb applied fastp trimming at Q25, assembled clones with MiXCR and retained in-frame beta chains. Rows matching on CDR3 protein sequence are summarized as one entry with the most common DNA and genes. This sample gives about 620,000 distinct CDR3 sequences in total; 15% to 20% of them show up just once. The ten most abundant clones make up about 12% of the sample. The sequenced sample consisted of PBMCs or a T cell subset sorted from them (not recorded which). The receptors were gathered from an adult woman who had mild COVID-19 (a few samples of this study predate the infection). The sample titles of this study are shuffled in the database, so cell type and time point are left out; the donor was told from shared clones.

The chain employs TRBV18 and TRBJ2-1, with TRBD2 matching over 9 bases. V was clipped by 2 bases and J by 7 bases; unmatched bases: 6. Germline-derived CDR1 and CDR2 are KGHSH and LQKENI. The CDR3 runs 15 residues. The CDR3 region has the DNA TGTGCCAGCTCACCAATCTCCCTAGCGGGAAATGAGCAGTTCTTC. It translates to CASSPISLAGNEQFF.

In this sample, this clonotype turned up a few times. This sequence joins TRBV6-5 and TRBJ2-7; TRBD1 might be the D (6 bases). Germline CDR1 reads MNHEY; CDR2 reads SVGAGI. The germline V and J ends were trimmed by 6 bases and 11 bases, with 26 bases remaining between them. The CDR3 consists of 15 residues. CDR3 in DNA: TGTGCCAGCAGCCGGATGGGGGCAGGGGATCGGGTGGAGTACTTC. Its protein is CASSRMGAGDRVEYF.

This clonotype was counted only a few times. The V and J genes are TRBV7-9 and TRBJ1-1; D may be TRBD1 (5 bases). This CDR3 has 14 amino acids. V dropped 1 base and J dropped 3 bases, with 9 bases sitting between them. Germline-derived CDR1 and CDR2 are SEHNR and FQNEAQ (reference sequence). DNA for the CDR3: TGTGCCAGCAGCTTAGTAGGGGATTACACTGAAGCTTTCTTT. Encoded protein: CASSLVGDYTEAFF. Full variable domain (missing parts from reference TRBV7-9 and TRBJ1-1): DTGVSQNPRHKITKRGQNVTFRCDPISEHNRLYWYRQTLGQGPEFLTYFQNEAQLEKSRLLSDRFSAERPKGSFSTLEIQRTEQGDSAMYLCASSLVGDYTEAFFGQGTRLTVV.

This clonotype was counted between two and nine times. The chain uses TRBV7-9 and TRBJ1-1; D remains unclear. Trimming removed 5 bases from V and 0 bases from J, with 16 bases in between. The germline CDR1 and CDR2 sequences are SEHNR and FQNEAQ (reference sequence). The CDR3 has 16 amino acids. CDR3 region: CASSLGSDHLNTEAFF. CDR3 sequence (DNA): TGTGCCAGCAGCCTGGGGTCGGATCACCTGAACACTGAAGCTTTCTTT.

The table lists this clonotype with many counts. This sequence joins TRBV5-1 and TRBJ1-1; D unclear. Trimming took off 1 base at V and 0 bases at J, with 10 bases between the two ends. CDR1 and CDR2 from the germline V gene are SGHRS and YFSETQ. The CDR3 sequence is 15 residues long. The CDR3 region has the DNA TGCGCCAGCAGCTTGAATTCGGAGATGAACACTGAAGCTTTCTTT. Translated, it gives CASSLNSEMNTEAFF.

The chain has TRBV12-3 or TRBV12-4 and TRBJ1-1; TRBD1 is a possible D gene (6 bases). V was shortened by 4 bases and J by 3 bases, with 21 bases between the two germline ends. This CDR3 is 17 amino acids long. The DNA for the CDR3 is TGTGCCAGCAGTTCCCCGGTCGAACAGGGAGGGGACACTGAAGCTTTCTTT. Protein: CASSSPVEQGGDTEAFF.

The sample holds a few counts of this clonotype. The rearrangement joins TRBV15 to TRBJ2-1, with a possible D match to TRBD2 (6 bases). V lost 4 bases and J lost 4, with 11 bases in between. This CDR3 has 14 amino acids. Germline V gene sequence: CDR1 LNHNV, CDR2 YYDKDF (reference sequence). Here the CDR3 DNA reads TGTGCCACCAGCAAAGAGACTAGTTACAATGAGCAGTTCTTC. It specifies CATSKETSYNEQFF.

The chain has TRBV6-5 and TRBJ2-1; 9 bases agree with TRBD1. V shed 5 bases, J shed 8 bases, and the junction held 7 bases outside the gene matches. The CDR3 runs to 14 residues. Germline CDR1 MNHEY, CDR2 SVGAGI. The CDR3 loop is CASSERGDRDEQFF. CDR3 sequence (DNA): TGTGCCAGCAGTGAACGGGGGGACAGGGATGAGCAGTTCTTC.

This clonotype was seen a handful of times. This rearrangement joins TRBV4-2 to TRBJ2-5; D unclear. The V end was cut by 0 bases, the J end by 4 bases, with 12 bases between. The germline V gene has CDR1 LGHNA and CDR2 YNFKEQ. The CDR3 loop spans 15 amino acids. DNA for the CDR3: TGTGCCAGCAGCCAAGATATTTCACTCTCAGAGACCCAGTACTTC. Amino acids: CASSQDISLSETQYF.

This clonotype was detected only a few times. The V call is TRBV4-1, the J call TRBJ2-7; D is possibly TRBD1 or TRBD2 (6 bases each). This CDR3 has 17 amino acids. Per the germline V gene, CDR1 is MGHRA and CDR2 is YSYEKL. V lost 2 bases and J lost 0, with 17 bases in between. CDR3 DNA sequence: TGCGCCAGCAGCCAACCCCTCCGGGGGCCTAGCTCCTACGAGCAGTACTTC. Residues: CASSQPLRGPSSYEQYF.

This clonotype was detected a few times. The chain couples TRBV9 to TRBJ2-1; weak D call: TRBD1 (6 bases). In germline, CDR1 is SGDLS, CDR2 YYNGEE. Trimming left V 4 bases short and J 5 bases short, with 16 bases between. This CDR3 region has 15 residues. This CDR3 reads CASSPRQTGNNEQFF. CDR3 DNA: TGTGCCAGCAGCCCGCGCCAAACAGGGAACAATGAGCAGTTCTTC.

This rearrangement joins TRBV4-1 to TRBJ2-1, with TRBD1 as a possible D gene (6 bases). Germline-derived CDR1 and CDR2 are MGHRA and YSYEKL. This CDR3 is built from 13 residues. Trimming took 3 bases from V and 8 from J, leaving 11 bases between them. The CDR3 region is CASSQWDNYEQFF. CDR3 DNA: TGCGCCAGCAGCCAGTGGGACAACTATGAGCAGTTCTTC.

The chain has TRBV30 and TRBJ2-1; 13 positions match TRBD2. In germline, CDR1 is GTSNPN, CDR2 SVGIG (reference sequence). The trim removed 2 bases at V and 9 bases at J, leaving 7 bases unmatched. The CDR3 runs to 15 residues. CDR3: CAWSPGLAGVGEQFF. The CDR3, as DNA: TGTGCCTGGAGTCCTGGACTAGCGGGAGTTGGTGAGCAGTTCTTC.

This clonotype was recorded a few times. The chain couples TRBV7-6 to TRBJ2-7; D gene unclear. The V end lost 5 bases, the J end lost 3 bases, and 17 bases lay between the germline ends. This CDR3 region has 15 residues. CDR1 SGHVS and CDR2 FNYEAQ come from the germline V gene. CDR3 nucleotides: TGTGCCAGCAGCCCCCATAACGGTCTTAACTACGAGCAGTACTTC. The encoded protein is CASSPHNGLNYEQYF.

This chain links TRBV12-3 or TRBV12-4 with TRBJ2-2; D gene uncertain. The germline V and J ends were trimmed by 11 bases and 6 bases, with 13 bases remaining between them. The CDR3 totals 12 residues. The CDR3 DNA reads as TGTGCCGTCTCCACAGCGCCCGGGGAGCTGTTTTTT. Its translation is CAVSTAPGELFF.

This clonotype was counted between two and nine times. V and J are TRBV7-3 and TRBJ2-2, with a tentative D call TRBD1 (5 bases). Germline loops: CDR1 SGHTA, CDR2 FQGTGA. Trimming removed 5 bases at V and 6 bases at J, with 16 bases between. This CDR3 comprises 15 residues. The CDR3 protein is CASSPNRGQAGELFF. The CDR3 region has the DNA TGTGCCAGCAGCCCTAACCGAGGACAAGCCGGGGAGCTGTTTTTT. The complete variable domain, with remaining parts taken from reference TRBV7-3 and TRBJ2-2, reads GAGVSQTPSNKVTEKGKYVELRCDPISGHTALYWYRQSLGQGPEFLIYFQGTGAADDSGLPNDRFFAVRPEGSVSTLKIQRTERGDSAVYLCASSPNRGQAGELFFGEGSRLTVL.

The chain is built from TRBV5-5 and TRBJ2-2; D is ambiguous. CDR1 and CDR2 from the germline V gene are SGHKS and YYEKEE (reference sequence). The ends were cut back, 4 bases at V and 3 bases at J, with 16 bases in the middle. The length of the CDR3 is 16 residues. CDR3 residues: CASSQGQTKDTGELFF. The CDR3 DNA sequence: TGTGCCAGCAGCCAAGGCCAGACCAAGGACACCGGGGAGCTGTTTTTT. Combining the CDR3 with reference TRBV5-5 and TRBJ2-2 gives the whole variable domain DAGVTQSPTHLIKTRGQQVTLRCSPISGHKSVSWYQQVLGQGPQFIFQYYEKEERGRGNFPDRFSARQFPNYSSELNVNALLLGDSALYLCASSQGQTKDTGELFFGEGSRLTVL.

This clonotype has just a few counts. The chain is built from TRBV14 and TRBJ2-1; no reliable D call. V was cut by 5 bases and J by 8 bases, with 16 bases left in between. The CDR3 totals 14 residues. The V gene's germline CDR1 is SGHDN and CDR2 FVKESK. The CDR3 nucleotides are TGTGCCAGCAGCAGCGACCCCGGGTGGGATGAGCAGTTCTTC. Translated, it gives CASSSDPGWDEQFF. Variable domain in full (rest from reference TRBV14 and TRBJ2-1): EAGVTQFPSHSVIEKGQTVTLRCDPISGHDNLYWYRRVMGKEIKFLLHFVKESKQDESGMPNNRFLAERTGGTYSTLKVQPAELEDSGVYFCASSSDPGWDEQFFGPGTRLTVL.

The chain is built from TRBV14 and TRBJ2-7; the match to TRBD2 covers 8 bases. Per germline, CDR1 SGHDN and CDR2 FVKESK. The CDR3 sequence is 15 residues long. V lost 1 base and J lost 6; bases outside the gene matches: 8. This CDR3 reads CASSQVGGRSSEQYF. The CDR3 coding sequence is TGTGCCAGCAGCCAAGTTGGCGGGAGGTCGTCCGAGCAGTACTTC.

This clonotype was seen at least ten times. The chain uses TRBV14 and TRBJ1-4; D remains ambiguous. Germline values: CDR1 SGHDN, CDR2 FVKESK. The CDR3 totals 16 residues. V lost 4 bases and J 0 bases, leaving 12 bases between the germline ends. DNA for the CDR3: TGTGCCAGCAGCCTCTTCCTTGGGACAACTAATGAAAAACTGTTTTTT. Translating it yields CASSLFLGTTNEKLFF.

The chain carries TRBV11-2 and TRBJ2-7, with TRBD2 identical over 14 bases. The germline V gene encodes CDR1 SGHAT and CDR2 FQNNGV. This CDR3 spans 19 amino acids. V trimming: 5 bases; J trimming: 3 bases; junction bases outside the gene matches: 15. In nucleotides, the CDR3 is TGTGCCAGCAGCCTCCGGGGATGGACTAGCGGGGGGACGATCTACGAGCAGTACTTC. It specifies CASSLRGWTSGGTIYEQYF.

V usage is TRBV2 and J usage is TRBJ2-7; 7 nucleotides line up with TRBD1. Germline V gene data show CDR1 as SNHLY and CDR2 as FYNNEI. CDR3 length: 12 amino acids. V was pared by 7 bases and J by 2 bases, with 2 bases of the junction left unmatched. The CDR3 loop reads CASIGTAYEQYF. The CDR3 DNA is TGTGCCAGCATTGGGACAGCCTACGAGCAGTACTTC.

In this sample, this clonotype turned up a few times. The genes are TRBV2 and TRBJ1-5; D uncertain. The V gene lost 3 bases and the J gene lost 2 bases, with 11 bases spanning the gap. The CDR3 runs to 15 residues. Germline V gene data show CDR1 as SNHLY and CDR2 as FYNNEI. Written as DNA, the CDR3 is TGTGCCAGCAGTGACGGAATTGGAGGCAATCAGCCCCAGCATTTT. Protein sequence: CASSDGIGGNQPQHF. The variable domain in full, completed from reference TRBV2 and TRBJ1-5, reads EPEVTQTPSHQVTQMGQEVILRCVPISNHLYFYWYRQILGQKVEFLVSFYNNEISEKSEIFDDQFSVERPDGSNFTLKIRSTKLEDSAMYFCASSDGIGGNQPQHFGDGTRLSIL.

The rearrangement uses TRBV7-9 and TRBJ2-1; D is perhaps TRBD1 or TRBD2 (6 bases each). This CDR3 contains 14 residues. Germline V gene data show CDR1 as SEHNR and CDR2 as FQNEAQ (reference sequence). V was clipped by 5 bases and J by 3 bases, with 11 bases between them. As DNA, the CDR3 is TGTGCCAGCAGCCGGAGGGGGGACTACAATGAGCAGTTCTTC. Amino acid sequence: CASSRRGDYNEQFF.

This sequence joins TRBV10-3 and TRBJ2-5; the match to TRBD1 covers 7 bases. Losses at the gene ends were 6 bases for V and 1 base for J; bases not matched to a gene: 5. The germline V gene encodes CDR1 ENHRY and CDR2 SYGVKD. The CDR3 is 14 residues long. CDR3 loop: CAIRPDRVQETQYF. The CDR3 nucleotides are TGTGCCATCAGACCTGACAGGGTCCAAGAGACCCAGTACTTC.

CDR3 residues: CASGRREGYEQYF. The CDR3 DNA sequence: TGTGCCAGCGGGAGGAGGGAGGGCTACGAGCAGTACTTC. J is TRBJ2-7 and V is TRBV9; TRBD2 matches at 7 bases. The CDR3 is 13 amino acids. The V gene end was trimmed by 7 bases and the J gene end by 3 bases; junction bases not matched to a gene: 7. CDR1 is SGDLS and CDR2 is YYNGEE in the germline V gene.